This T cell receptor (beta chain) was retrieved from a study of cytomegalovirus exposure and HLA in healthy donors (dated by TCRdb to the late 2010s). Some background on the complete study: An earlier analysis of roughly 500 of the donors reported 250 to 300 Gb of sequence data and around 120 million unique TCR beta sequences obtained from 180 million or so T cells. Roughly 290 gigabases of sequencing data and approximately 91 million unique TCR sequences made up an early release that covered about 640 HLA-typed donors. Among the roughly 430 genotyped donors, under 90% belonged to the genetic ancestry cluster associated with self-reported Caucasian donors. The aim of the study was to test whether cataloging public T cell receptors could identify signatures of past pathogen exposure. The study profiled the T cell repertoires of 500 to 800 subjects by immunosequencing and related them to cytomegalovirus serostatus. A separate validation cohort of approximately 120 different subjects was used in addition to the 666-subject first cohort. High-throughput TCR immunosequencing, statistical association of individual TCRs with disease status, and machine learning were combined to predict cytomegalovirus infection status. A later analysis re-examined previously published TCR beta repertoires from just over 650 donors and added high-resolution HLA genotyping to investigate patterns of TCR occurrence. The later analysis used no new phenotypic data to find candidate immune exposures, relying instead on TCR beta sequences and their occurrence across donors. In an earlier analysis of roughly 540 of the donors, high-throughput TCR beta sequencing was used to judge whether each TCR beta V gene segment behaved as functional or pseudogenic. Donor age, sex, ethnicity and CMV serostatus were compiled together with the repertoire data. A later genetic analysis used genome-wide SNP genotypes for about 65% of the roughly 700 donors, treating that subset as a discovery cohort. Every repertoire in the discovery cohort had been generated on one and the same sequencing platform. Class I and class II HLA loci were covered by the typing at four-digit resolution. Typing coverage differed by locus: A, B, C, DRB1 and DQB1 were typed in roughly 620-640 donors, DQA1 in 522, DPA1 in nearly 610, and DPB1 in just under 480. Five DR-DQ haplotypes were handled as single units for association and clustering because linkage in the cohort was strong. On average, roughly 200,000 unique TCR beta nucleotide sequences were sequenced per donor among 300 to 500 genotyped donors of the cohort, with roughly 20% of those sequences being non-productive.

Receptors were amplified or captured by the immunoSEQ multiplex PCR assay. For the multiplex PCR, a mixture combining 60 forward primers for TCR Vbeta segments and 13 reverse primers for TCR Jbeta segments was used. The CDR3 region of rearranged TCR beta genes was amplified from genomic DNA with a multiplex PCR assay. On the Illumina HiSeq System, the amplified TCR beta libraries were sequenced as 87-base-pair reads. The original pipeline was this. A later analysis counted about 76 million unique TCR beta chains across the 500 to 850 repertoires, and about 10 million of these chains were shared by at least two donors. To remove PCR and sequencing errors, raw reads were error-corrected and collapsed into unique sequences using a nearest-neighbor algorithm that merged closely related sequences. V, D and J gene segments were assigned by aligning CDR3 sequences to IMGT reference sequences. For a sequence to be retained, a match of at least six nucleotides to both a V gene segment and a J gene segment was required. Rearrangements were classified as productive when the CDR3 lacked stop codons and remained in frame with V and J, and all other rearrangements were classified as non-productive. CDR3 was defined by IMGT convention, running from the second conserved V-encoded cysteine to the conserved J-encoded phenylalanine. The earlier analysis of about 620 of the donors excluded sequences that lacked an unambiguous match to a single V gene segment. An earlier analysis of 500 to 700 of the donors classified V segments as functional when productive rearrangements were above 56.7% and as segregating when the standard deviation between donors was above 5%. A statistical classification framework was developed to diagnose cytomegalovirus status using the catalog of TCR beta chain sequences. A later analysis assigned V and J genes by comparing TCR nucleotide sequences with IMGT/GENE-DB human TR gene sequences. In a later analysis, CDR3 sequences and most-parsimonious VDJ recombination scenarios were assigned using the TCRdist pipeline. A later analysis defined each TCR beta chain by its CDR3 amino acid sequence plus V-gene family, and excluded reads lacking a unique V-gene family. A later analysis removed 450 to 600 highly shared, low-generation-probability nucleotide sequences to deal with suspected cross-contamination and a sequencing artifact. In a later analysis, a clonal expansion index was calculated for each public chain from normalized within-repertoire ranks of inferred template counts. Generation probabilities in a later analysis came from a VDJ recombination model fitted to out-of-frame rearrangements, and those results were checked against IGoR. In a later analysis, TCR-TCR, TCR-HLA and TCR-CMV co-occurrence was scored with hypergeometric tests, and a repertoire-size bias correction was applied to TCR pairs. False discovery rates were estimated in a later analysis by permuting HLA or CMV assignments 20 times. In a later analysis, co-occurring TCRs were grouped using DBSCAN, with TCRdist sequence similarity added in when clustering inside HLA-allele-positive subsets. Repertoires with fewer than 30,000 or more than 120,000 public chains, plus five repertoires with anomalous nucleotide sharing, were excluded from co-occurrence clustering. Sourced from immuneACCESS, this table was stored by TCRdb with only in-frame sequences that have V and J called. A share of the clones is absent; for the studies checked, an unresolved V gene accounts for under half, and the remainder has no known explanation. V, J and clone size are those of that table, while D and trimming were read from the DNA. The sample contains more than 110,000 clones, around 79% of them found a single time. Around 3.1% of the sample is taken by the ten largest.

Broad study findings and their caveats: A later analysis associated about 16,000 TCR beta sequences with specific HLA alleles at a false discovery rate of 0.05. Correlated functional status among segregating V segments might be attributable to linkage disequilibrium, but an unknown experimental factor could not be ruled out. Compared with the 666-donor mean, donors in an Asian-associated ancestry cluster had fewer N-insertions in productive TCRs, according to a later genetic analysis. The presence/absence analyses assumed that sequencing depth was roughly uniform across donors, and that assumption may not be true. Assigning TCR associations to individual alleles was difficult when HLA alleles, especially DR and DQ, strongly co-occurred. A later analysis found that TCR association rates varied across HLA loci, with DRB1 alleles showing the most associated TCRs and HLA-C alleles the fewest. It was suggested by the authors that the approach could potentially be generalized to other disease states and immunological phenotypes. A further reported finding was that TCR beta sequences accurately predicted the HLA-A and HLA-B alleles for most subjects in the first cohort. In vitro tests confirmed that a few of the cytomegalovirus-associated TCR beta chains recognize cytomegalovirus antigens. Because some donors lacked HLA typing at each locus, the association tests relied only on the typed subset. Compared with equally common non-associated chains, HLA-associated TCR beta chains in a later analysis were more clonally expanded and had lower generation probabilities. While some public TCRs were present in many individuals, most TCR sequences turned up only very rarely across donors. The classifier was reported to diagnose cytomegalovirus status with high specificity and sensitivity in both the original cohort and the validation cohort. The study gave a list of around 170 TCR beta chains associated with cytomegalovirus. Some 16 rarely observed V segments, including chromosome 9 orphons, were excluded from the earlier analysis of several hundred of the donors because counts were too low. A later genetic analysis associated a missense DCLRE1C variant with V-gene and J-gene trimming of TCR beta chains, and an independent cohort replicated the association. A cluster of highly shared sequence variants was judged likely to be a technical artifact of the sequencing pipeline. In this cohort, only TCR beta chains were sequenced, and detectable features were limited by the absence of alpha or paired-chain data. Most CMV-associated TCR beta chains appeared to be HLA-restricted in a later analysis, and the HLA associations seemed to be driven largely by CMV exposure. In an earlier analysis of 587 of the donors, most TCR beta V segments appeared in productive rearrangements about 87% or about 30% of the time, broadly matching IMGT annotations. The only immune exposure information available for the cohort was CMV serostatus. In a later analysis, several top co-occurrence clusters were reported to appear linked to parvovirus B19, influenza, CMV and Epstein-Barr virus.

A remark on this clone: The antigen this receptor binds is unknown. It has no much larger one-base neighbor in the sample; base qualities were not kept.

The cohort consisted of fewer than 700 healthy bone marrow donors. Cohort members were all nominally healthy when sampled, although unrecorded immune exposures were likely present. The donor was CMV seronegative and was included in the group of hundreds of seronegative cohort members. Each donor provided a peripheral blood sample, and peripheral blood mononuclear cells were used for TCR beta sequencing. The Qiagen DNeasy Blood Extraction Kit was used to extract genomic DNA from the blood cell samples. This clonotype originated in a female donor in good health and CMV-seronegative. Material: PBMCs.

The DNA is as follows: TGTGCCAGCAGAAACGGGGGGTCTGGAAACACCATATATTTT. It specifies CASRNGGSGNTIYF. The sequence is built from TRBV6-6 and TRBJ1-3, and TRBD1 may be the D gene, going by 5 matching bases. The trim is 6 bases for V and 1 base for J, with a gap of 10 bases between the germline ends. The CDR3 measures 14 amino acids from cysteine to phenylalanine. The entry retains the CDR3 DNA only, 42 bases that are in frame from base 1. Looking up the germline V gene (reference sequence) yields CDR1 MNHNY and CDR2 SVGAGI.